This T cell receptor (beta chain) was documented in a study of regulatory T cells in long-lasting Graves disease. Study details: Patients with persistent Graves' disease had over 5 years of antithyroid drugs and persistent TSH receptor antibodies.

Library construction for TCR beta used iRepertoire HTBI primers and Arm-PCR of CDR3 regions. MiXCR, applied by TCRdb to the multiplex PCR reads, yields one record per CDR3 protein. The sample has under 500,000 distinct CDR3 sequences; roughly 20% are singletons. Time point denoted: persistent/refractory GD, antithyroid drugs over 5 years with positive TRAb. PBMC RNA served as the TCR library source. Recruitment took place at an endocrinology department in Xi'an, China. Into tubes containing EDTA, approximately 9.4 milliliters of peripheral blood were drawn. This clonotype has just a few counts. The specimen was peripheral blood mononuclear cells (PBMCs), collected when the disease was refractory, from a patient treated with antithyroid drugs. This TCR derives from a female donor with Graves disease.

The CDR3 DNA is TGCAGTGCTATGGTCGAAAACGCGGACATTCAGTACTTC. Protein product: CSAMVENADIQYF. The chain employs TRBV20-1 and TRBJ2-4; D uncertain. This CDR3 is built from 13 residues. Germline CDR1 is DFQATT and CDR2 is SNEGSKA (reference sequence). V was pared by 4 bases and J by 8 bases, with 15 bases between.